This T cell receptor beta chain was retrieved from a study of a mutant IDH1 vaccine in newly diagnosed glioma. This CDR3 has 11 residues. Germline values: CDR1 MDHEN, CDR2 SYDVKM. With 3 bases removed from V and 10 bases from J, the gap between germline ends came to 7 bases. Profiled with immunoSEQ multiplex PCR; TCRdb holds only in-frame clones, not every one. The top ten hold 12% of the sample, which has 45,000 to 55,000 clones, around 80% seen once. The time point here: week 35, safety follow-up. Every vaccination contained 300 ug of the mutant IDH1 20-mer peptide and was paired with topical imiquimod. Donors had new IDH1-mutant astrocytomas of WHO grade 3 or 4 (ATRX-lost). Worth noting for this clone: Its antigen is as yet unknown.

The receptor was isolated from a man aged 35 to 55 with glioma. This sequence joins TRBV28 and TRBJ2-1, with D uncertain. The material was PBMCs, obtained from a glioma patient whose treatment included an IDH1 peptide vaccine. The CDR3 region is CASSLGTEQFF. The CDR3 DNA reads as TGTGCCAGCAGTTTGGGAACGGAGCAGTTCTTC.